Sequencing of this TCR beta chain was carried out in a study of OX40 agonist ivuxolimab in advanced cancers. The overall study: Three patients got partial responses; one had hepatocellular carcinoma and two had cutaneous melanoma.

The CDR3 has 18 amino acids. The V gene's germline CDR1 is LGHNA and CDR2 YSLEER. The germline V and J ends were trimmed by 4 bases and 5 bases, with 26 bases remaining between them. Data came from immunoSEQ multiplex PCR; TCRdb stores just in-frame clones and leaves some out. The repertoire holds roughly 26,000 clones, with around nine tenths as singletons. This clone showed up just a few times. The TCR originated in an adult with an advanced solid tumor such as melanoma, head and neck, liver or kidney cancer. This chain joins TRBV4-3 and TRBJ1-1; a weak D match, TRBD1 (6 bases). Here the sequenced sample was CD4+ or CD8+ T cells sorted from blood, taken in a trial of the OX40 agonist ivuxolimab. The CDR3 DNA follows: TGCGCCAGCAGCCCAGGGGTGGCTCAAACAACAGGGCGGACTGAAGCTTTCTTT. Amino acid sequence: CASSPGVAQTTGRTEAFF.